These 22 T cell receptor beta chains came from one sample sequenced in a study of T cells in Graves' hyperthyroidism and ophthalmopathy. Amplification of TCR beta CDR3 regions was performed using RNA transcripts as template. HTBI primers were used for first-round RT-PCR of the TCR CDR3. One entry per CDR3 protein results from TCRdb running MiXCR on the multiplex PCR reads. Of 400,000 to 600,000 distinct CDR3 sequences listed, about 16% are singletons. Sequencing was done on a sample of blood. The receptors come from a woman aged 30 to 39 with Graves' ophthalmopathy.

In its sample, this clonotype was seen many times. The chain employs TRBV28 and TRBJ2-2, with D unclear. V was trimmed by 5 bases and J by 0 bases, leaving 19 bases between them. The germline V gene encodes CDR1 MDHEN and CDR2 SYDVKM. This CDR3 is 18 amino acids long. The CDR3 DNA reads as TGTGCCAGCAGTACGGTCCATACGGTCCTCCCGAACACCGGGGAGCTGTTTTTT. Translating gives CASSTVHTVLPNTGELFF.

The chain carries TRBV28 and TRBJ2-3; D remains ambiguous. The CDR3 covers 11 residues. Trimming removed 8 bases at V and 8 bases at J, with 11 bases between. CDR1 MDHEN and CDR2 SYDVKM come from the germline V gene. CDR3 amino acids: CASADFPTQYF. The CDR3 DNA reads TGTGCCAGCGCCGACTTTCCTACGCAGTATTTT.

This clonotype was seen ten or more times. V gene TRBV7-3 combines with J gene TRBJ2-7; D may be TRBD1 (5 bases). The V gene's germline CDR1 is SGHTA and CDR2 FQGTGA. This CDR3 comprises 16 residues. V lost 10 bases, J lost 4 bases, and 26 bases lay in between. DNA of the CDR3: TGTGCCAAATACCATGACAGTCCCCGCTTCTTTTACGAGCAGTACTTC. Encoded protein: CAKYHDSPRFFYEQYF.

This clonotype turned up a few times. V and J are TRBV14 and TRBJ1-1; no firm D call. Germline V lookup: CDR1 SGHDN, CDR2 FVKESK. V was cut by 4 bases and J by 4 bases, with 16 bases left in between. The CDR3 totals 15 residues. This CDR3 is CASSPHLGWSTEAFF. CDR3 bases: TGTGCCAGCAGCCCACACCTAGGGTGGAGCACTGAAGCTTTCTTT.

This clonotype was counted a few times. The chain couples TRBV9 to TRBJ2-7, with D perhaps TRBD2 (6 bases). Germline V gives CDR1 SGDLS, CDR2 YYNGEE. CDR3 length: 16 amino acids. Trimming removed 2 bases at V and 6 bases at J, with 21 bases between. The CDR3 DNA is TGTGCCAGCAGCGTTACCCCGGAGGGGACTGGGGGCGAGCAGTACTTC. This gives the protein CASSVTPEGTGGEQYF.

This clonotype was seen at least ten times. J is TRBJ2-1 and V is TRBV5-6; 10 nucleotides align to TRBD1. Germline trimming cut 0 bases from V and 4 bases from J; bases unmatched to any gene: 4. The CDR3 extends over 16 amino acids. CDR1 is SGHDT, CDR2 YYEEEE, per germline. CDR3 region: CASSLGQGAPYNEQFF. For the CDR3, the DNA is TGTGCCAGCAGCTTGGGACAGGGGGCACCTTACAATGAGCAGTTCTTC.

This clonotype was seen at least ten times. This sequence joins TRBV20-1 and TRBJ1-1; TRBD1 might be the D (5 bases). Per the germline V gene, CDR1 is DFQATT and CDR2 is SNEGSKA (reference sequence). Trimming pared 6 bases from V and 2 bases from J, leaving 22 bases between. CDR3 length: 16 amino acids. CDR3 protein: CSAEEQETNRNTEAFF. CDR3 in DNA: TGCAGTGCCGAGGAACAGGAGACGAATCGAAACACTGAAGCTTTCTTT.

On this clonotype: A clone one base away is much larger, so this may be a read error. CDR3 DNA: TGTGTCATCAGTGAGTCGGGCGGCACTAGCACAGATACGCAGTATTTT. Its translation is CVISESGGTSTDTQYF. V is TRBV10-3 and J is TRBJ2-3; no definite D call. Germline-derived CDR1 and CDR2 are ENHRY and SYGVKD. The CDR3 spans 16 residues.

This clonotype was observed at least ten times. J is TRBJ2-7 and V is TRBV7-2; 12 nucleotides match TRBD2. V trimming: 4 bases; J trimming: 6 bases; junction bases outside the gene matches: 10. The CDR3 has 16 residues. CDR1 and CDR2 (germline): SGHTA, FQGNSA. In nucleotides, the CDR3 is TGTGCCAGCAGCTCGACGACTAGCGGGGGCTGGGGCGAGCAGTACTTC. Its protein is CASSSTTSGGWGEQYF.

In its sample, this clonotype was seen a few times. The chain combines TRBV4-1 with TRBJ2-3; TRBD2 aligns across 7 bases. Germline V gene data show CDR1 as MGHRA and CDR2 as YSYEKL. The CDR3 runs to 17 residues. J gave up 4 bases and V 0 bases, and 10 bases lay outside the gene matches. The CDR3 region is CASSQEAPGGGSDTQYF. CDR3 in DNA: TGCGCCAGCAGCCAAGAAGCTCCCGGGGGAGGGTCAGATACGCAGTATTTT.

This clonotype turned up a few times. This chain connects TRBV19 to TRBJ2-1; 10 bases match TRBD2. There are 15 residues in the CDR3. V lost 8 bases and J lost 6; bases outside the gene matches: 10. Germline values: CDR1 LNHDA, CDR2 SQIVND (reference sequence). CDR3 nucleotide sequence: TGTGCCAGTGCTTCTAGCGGGAGTTACCTCAATGAGCAGTTCTTC. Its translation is CASASSGSYLNEQFF.

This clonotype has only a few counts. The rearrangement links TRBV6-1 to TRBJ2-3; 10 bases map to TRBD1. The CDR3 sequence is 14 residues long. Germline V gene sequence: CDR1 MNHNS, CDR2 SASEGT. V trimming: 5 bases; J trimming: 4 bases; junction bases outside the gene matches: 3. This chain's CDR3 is CASSKTGGSDTQYF. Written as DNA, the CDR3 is TGTGCCAGCAGTAAGACAGGGGGCTCAGATACGCAGTATTTT.

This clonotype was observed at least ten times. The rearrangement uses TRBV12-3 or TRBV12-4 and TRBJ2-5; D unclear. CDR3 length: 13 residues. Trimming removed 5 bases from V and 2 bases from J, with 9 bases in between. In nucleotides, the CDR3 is TGTGCCAGCAGTCGTCTTCTGCAAGAGACCCAGTACTTC. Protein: CASSRLLQETQYF.

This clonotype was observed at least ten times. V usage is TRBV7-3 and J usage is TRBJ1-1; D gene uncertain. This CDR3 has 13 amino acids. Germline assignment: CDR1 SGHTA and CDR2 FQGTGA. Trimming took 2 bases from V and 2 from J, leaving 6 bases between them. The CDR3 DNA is TGTGCCAGCAGCTTAGTTCGAAACACTGAAGCTTTCTTT. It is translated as CASSLVRNTEAFF.

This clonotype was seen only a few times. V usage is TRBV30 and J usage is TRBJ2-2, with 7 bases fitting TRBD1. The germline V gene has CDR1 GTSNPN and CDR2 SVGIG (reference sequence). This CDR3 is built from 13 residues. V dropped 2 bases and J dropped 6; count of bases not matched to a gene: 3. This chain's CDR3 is CAWSTGVPGELFF. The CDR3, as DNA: TGTGCCTGGAGTACAGGGGTTCCCGGGGAGCTGTTTTTT. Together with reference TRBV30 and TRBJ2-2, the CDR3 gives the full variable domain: SQTIHQWPATLVQPVGSPLSLECTVEGTSNPNLYWYRQAAGRGLQLLFYSVGIGQISSEVPQNLSASRPQDRQFILSSKKLLLSDSGFYLCAWSTGVPGELFFGEGSRLTVL.

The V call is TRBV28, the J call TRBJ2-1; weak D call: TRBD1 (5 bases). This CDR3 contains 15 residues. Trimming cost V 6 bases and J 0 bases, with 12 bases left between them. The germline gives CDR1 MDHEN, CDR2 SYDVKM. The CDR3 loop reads CASSVDKSSYNEQFF. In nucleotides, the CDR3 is TGTGCCAGCAGCGTGGACAAAAGCTCCTACAATGAGCAGTTCTTC.

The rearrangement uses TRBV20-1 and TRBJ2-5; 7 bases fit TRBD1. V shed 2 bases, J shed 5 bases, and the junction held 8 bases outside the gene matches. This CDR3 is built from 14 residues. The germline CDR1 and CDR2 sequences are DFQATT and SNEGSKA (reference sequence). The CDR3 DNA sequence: TGCAGTGCTAGAATTCGGGACAGTCGGGAGACCCAGTACTTC. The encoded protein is CSARIRDSRETQYF.

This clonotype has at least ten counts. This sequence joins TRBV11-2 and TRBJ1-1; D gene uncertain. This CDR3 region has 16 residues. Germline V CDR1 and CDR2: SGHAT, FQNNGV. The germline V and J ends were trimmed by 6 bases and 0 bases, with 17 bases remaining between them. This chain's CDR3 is CASSRLLGSMNTEAFF. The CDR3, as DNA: TGTGCCAGCAGTAGACTTCTAGGGTCGATGAACACTGAAGCTTTCTTT. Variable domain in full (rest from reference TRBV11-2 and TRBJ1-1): EAGVAQSPRYKIIEKRQSVAFWCNPISGHATLYWYQQILGQGPKLLIQFQNNGVVDDSQLPKDRFSAERLKGVDSTLKIQPAKLEDSAVYLCASSRLLGSMNTEAFFGQGTRLTVV.

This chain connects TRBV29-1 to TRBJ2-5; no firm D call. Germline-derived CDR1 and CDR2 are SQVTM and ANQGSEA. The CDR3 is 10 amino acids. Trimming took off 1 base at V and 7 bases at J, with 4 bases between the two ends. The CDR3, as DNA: TGCAGCGTTGAAGGGGGGACCCAGTACTTC. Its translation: CSVEGGTQYF. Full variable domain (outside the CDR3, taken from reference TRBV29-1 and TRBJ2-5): SAVISQKPSRDICQRGTSLTIQCQVDSQVTMMFWYRQQPGQSLTLIATANQGSEATYESGFVIDKFPISRPNLTFSTLTVSNMSPEDSSIYLCSVEGGTQYFGPGTRLLVL.

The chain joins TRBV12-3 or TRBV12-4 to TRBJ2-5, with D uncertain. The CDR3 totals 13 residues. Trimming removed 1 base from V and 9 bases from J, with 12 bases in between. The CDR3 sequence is CASSLEIQPPQYF. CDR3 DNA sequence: TGTGCCAGCAGTTTAGAGATCCAACCACCCCAGTACTTC.

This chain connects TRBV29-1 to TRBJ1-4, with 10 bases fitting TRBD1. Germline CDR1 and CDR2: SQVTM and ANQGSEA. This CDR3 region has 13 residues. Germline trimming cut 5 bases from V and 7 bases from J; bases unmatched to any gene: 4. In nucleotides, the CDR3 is TGCAGCGTTCTGGGACAGGGGAGTGAAAAACTGTTTTTT. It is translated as CSVLGQGSEKLFF.

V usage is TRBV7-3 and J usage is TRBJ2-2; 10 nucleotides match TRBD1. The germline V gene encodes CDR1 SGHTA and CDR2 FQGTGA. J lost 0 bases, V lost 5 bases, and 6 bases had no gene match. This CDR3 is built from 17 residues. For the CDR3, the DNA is TGTGCCAGCAGCCCGGGACAGGGGACAACGAACACCGGGGAGCTGTTTTTT. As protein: CASSPGQGTTNTGELFF.